Presented here are 24 T cell receptor beta chains from one specimen sequenced in a study of human T cells and chemical hapten exposure. Time point here: patch test 3, about 24 weeks after DPC sensitization. Regarding treatment: therapeutic diphenylcyclopropenone sensitization with weekly scalp DPC. TCRdb itself ran the RACE reads through MiXCR, one entry per CDR3 protein. The sample lists tens of thousands of distinct CDR3 sequences, over 10% occurring once. The sample was whole blood, taken in connection with sensitization to the hapten diphenylcyclopropenone (DPC). Source of these receptors: a woman aged 45-60 years with alopecia areata. Some clones in this sample may be carry-over from other donors' samples.

J is TRBJ2-1 and V is TRBV2, with TRBD2 matching over 10 bases. The CDR3 has 14 amino acids. V was clipped by 4 bases and J by 8 bases; unmatched bases: 5. The germline V gene has CDR1 SNHLY and CDR2 FYNNEI. CDR3 bases: TGTGCCAGCAGTGCTCTAGCGGGAGTACATGAGCAGTTCTTC. As protein: CASSALAGVHEQFF.

The chain joins TRBV7-7 to TRBJ2-3, with D unclear. This CDR3 has 13 residues. Germline CDR1 reads SSHAT; CDR2 reads FNYEAQ (reference sequence). Between the trimmed V and J ends, which lost 1 base and 6 bases, there was a span of 8 bases. In nucleotides, the CDR3 is TGTGCCAGCAGCTTAGGTATTGGGGATACGCAGTATTTT. It is translated as CASSLGIGDTQYF.

This clonotype was detected only a few times. The chain uses TRBV3-1 and TRBJ2-7, with D unresolved. Trimming removed 0 bases at V and 9 bases at J, with 15 bases between. Germline assignment: CDR1 LGHDT and CDR2 YNNKEL (reference sequence). The CDR3 spans 14 residues. In DNA, the CDR3 is TGTGCCAGCAGCCAAGAGAAGTACCTTAGCAGGCAGTACTTC. Protein: CASSQEKYLSRQYF.

This clonotype was seen ten or more times. This chain uses TRBV12-5 with TRBJ2-1; no firm D call. The germline V gene encodes CDR1 LGHNT and CDR2 FRNRAP. There are 11 residues in the CDR3. The V end lost 7 bases, the J end lost 9 bases, and 10 bases lay between the germline ends. Here the CDR3 reads CASEPRSEQFF. The CDR3 DNA reads TGTGCTAGTGAACCCCGCAGTGAGCAGTTCTTC.

This clonotype was counted many times. V is TRBV5-4 and J is TRBJ2-5, with 8 bases aligning to TRBD2. The CDR3 runs to 17 residues. CDR1 and CDR2 from the germline V gene are SGHNT and YYREEE (reference sequence). V lost 4 bases to trimming and J lost 3 bases; unmatched junction nucleotides: 14. CDR3: CASSNARLARLEETQYF. As DNA, the CDR3 is TGTGCCAGCAGCAACGCCCGACTAGCGCGGTTAGAAGAGACCCAGTACTTC.

This clonotype was counted ten times or more. The gene calls are TRBV2 and TRBJ1-6, with 7 bases matching TRBD1. With V trimmed by 4 bases and J by 8 bases, 5 bases remained unmatched. The CDR3 has 14 amino acids. Germline CDR1 SNHLY, CDR2 FYNNEI. This CDR3 is CASSVGQVYSPLHF. DNA for the CDR3: TGTGCCAGCAGTGTAGGACAGGTCTATTCACCCCTCCACTTT.

Ten or more counts support this clonotype. V and J are TRBV20-1 and TRBJ1-4, with a possible D match to TRBD1 (5 bases). From germline, CDR1 is DFQATT and CDR2 SNEGSKA (reference sequence). This CDR3 contains 16 residues. The V gene lost 5 bases and the J gene lost 0 bases, with 16 bases spanning the gap. CDR3 protein: CSAWPQGATTNEKLFF. The CDR3 nucleotides read TGCAGTGCTTGGCCCCAGGGAGCTACAACTAATGAAAAACTGTTTTTT.

This clonotype was counted only a few times. The chain links TRBV29-1 to TRBJ1-5; D unclear. V lost 6 bases to trimming and J lost 11 bases, with 17 bases between them. The CDR3 consists of 12 residues. Germline V gives CDR1 SQVTM, CDR2 ANQGSEA. In DNA, the CDR3 is TGCAGCGTGCTGGGGTGGGGAGGGACCCAGCATTTT. It is translated as CSVLGWGGTQHF.

This clonotype was seen repeatedly, ten times or more. The chain recombines TRBV6-2 or TRBV6-3 with TRBJ1-2, with no clear D. From germline, CDR1 is MNHEY and CDR2 SVGEGT. CDR3 length equals 13 residues. V gave up 4 bases and J gave up 3 bases, with 9 bases separating them. The CDR3 nucleotides read TGTGCCAGCAGTTTACGGACGGACTATGGCTACACCTTC. Translation gives CASSLRTDYGYTF.

This clonotype was picked up many times. This chain connects TRBV6-1 to TRBJ1-5; D not resolved. Germline V gene lookup returns CDR1 MNHNS and CDR2 SASEGT. Trimming pared 4 bases from V and 6 bases from J, leaving 16 bases between. The CDR3 spans 15 residues. CDR3 DNA: TGTGCCAGCAGTGGGGAGGAGGGCCCGTTTCAGCCCCAGCATTTT. Protein sequence: CASSGEEGPFQPQHF.

The chain is built from TRBV7-9 and TRBJ1-1, with D tentatively TRBD1 (5 bases). This CDR3 region has 15 residues. The V and J ends lost 2 bases and 1 base respectively, with 11 bases between them. Germline V CDR1 and CDR2: SEHNR, FQNEAQ (reference sequence). The CDR3 region is CASSLFRQTNTEAFF. Written as DNA, the CDR3 is TGTGCCAGCAGCTTATTCCGACAGACGAACACTGAAGCTTTCTTT.

The gene calls are TRBV28 and TRBJ2-1; TRBD1 or TRBD2 may be the D gene (5 bases each). The CDR3 is 12 amino acids. CDR1 is MDHEN and CDR2 is SYDVKM in the germline V gene. Trimming removed 2 bases from V and 8 bases from J, with 7 bases in between. CDR3 amino acids: CASSLEGYEQFF. CDR3 nucleotide sequence: TGTGCCAGCAGTTTAGAGGGGTATGAGCAGTTCTTC.

This clonotype came up a few times. The chain couples TRBV15 to TRBJ2-3; 9 positions match TRBD2. The germline gives CDR1 LNHNV, CDR2 YYDKDF (reference sequence). This CDR3 region has 19 residues. The V gene end was trimmed by 4 bases and the J gene end by 4 bases; junction bases not matched to a gene: 18. This chain's CDR3 is CATSISVAGGPTNSDTQYF. The CDR3 nucleotides are TGTGCCACCAGCATCAGTGTGGCGGGAGGGCCTACGAATTCAGATACGCAGTATTTT.

This clonotype was counted many times. V is TRBV5-4 and J is TRBJ2-3; 9 nucleotides line up with TRBD1. J lost 4 bases, V lost 5 bases, and 5 bases had no gene match. The CDR3 has 14 amino acids. Germline V lookup: CDR1 SGHNT, CDR2 YYREEE (reference sequence). CDR3 protein: CASRRTGVPDTQYF. The CDR3 DNA reads as TGTGCCAGCAGGAGGACAGGGGTTCCAGATACGCAGTATTTT.

The sample holds many counts of this clonotype. This rearrangement joins TRBV10-2 to TRBJ2-4, with D possibly being TRBD1 (6 bases). The ends were cut back, 0 bases at V and 9 bases at J, with 9 bases in the middle. This CDR3 has 13 residues. Germline V gene lookup returns CDR1 WSHSY and CDR2 SAAADI. CDR3 sequence (DNA): TGCGCCAGCAGTGAGTCGCTAGGGGGCATTCAGTACTTC. Protein product: CASSESLGGIQYF.

J is TRBJ2-3 and V is TRBV20-1, with 13 bases lining up with TRBD2. V dropped 6 bases and J dropped 2; count of bases not matched to a gene: 5. The CDR3 is 15 residues long. CDR1 is DFQATT, CDR2 SNEGSKA, per germline (reference sequence). The CDR3 spells CSADGTSGDTDTQYF. For the CDR3, the DNA is TGCAGTGCGGATGGGACTAGCGGGGACACAGATACGCAGTATTTT.

The V and J genes are TRBV12-3 or TRBV12-4 and TRBJ2-1, with D possibly matching TRBD1 (6 bases). The CDR3 has 13 residues. V lost 7 bases, J lost 6 bases, and 13 bases lay in between. The CDR3, as DNA: TGTGCCAGCACCTTCTACAGGGTCAATGAGCAGTTCTTC. Translation: CASTFYRVNEQFF.

This clonotype was picked up a small number of times. The genes are TRBV6-1 and TRBJ2-3; no definite D call. Trimming pared 1 base from V and 0 bases from J, leaving 8 bases between. CDR1 is MNHNS and CDR2 is SASEGT in the germline V gene. There are 15 residues in the CDR3. In nucleotides, the CDR3 is TGTGCCAGCAGTGAAGGGGCCGTAAGCACAGATACGCAGTATTTT. Translating gives CASSEGAVSTDTQYF.

This clonotype was detected only a few times. The rearrangement uses TRBV7-2 and TRBJ2-2; D is uncertain. Germline values: CDR1 SGHTA, CDR2 FQGNSA. The CDR3 loop spans 17 amino acids. V was trimmed by 3 bases and J by 0 bases, leaving 14 bases between them. This chain's CDR3 is CASSFPPSAANTGELFF. In nucleotides, the CDR3 is TGTGCCAGCAGCTTCCCCCCATCCGCCGCGAACACCGGGGAGCTGTTTTTT.

The genes are TRBV29-1 and TRBJ1-1; TRBD1 agrees at 10 bases. V shed 5 bases and J 6 bases; nucleotides not matched to a gene: 6. The CDR3 runs 13 residues. CDR1 SQVTM and CDR2 ANQGSEA come from the germline V gene. This CDR3 is CSVSSGTGAEAFF. DNA of the CDR3: TGCAGCGTTTCCTCAGGGACAGGGGCTGAAGCTTTCTTT.

The chain combines TRBV19 with TRBJ2-3; D unresolved. CDR1 is LNHDA, CDR2 SQIVND, per germline (reference sequence). The CDR3 runs 15 residues. Trimming cost V 6 bases and J 2 bases, with 15 bases left between them. In DNA, the CDR3 is TGTGCCAGTAGGGGAAGAGGCCCGAACACAGATACGCAGTATTTT. It encodes CASRGRGPNTDTQYF.

V and J are TRBV3-1 and TRBJ1-5, with TRBD1 identical over 9 bases. This CDR3 contains 17 residues. V lost 0 bases to trimming and J lost 4 bases; unmatched junction nucleotides: 7. Germline V gene sequence: CDR1 LGHDT, CDR2 YNNKEL (reference sequence). The CDR3 region is CASSQEVPTGGNQPQHF. DNA of the CDR3: TGTGCCAGCAGCCAAGAAGTTCCGACAGGGGGGAATCAGCCCCAGCATTTT.

The chain carries TRBV6-6 and TRBJ2-1; TRBD2 matches at 10 bases. The CDR3 length is 15 residues. Germline trimming cut 7 bases from V and 8 bases from J; bases unmatched to any gene: 11. CDR1 is MNHNY, CDR2 SVGAGI, per germline (reference sequence). The CDR3 here is CASTKLAGVFDEQFF. DNA of the CDR3: TGTGCCAGCACCAAGCTAGCGGGAGTCTTCGATGAGCAGTTCTTC.

The chain couples TRBV2 to TRBJ1-4, with D uncertain. In germline, CDR1 is SNHLY, CDR2 FYNNEI. CDR3 length: 15 residues. V lost 8 bases and J lost 4, with 17 bases in between. CDR3 in amino acids: CASRTSEEHNEKLFF. The CDR3 DNA follows: TGTGCCAGCCGGACCTCCGAGGAACATAATGAAAAACTGTTTTTT.